The 14 T cell receptor beta chains below come from one sample, sequenced in a study of blood T cell repertoires in COVID-19. Sequenced by immunoSEQ multiplex PCR; TCRdb stores in-frame clones only, minus some. The data hold 95,000 to 150,000 clones, with about four fifths observed a single time. What was sequenced was peripheral blood. The receptors were gathered from a woman in her 70s with acute or convalescent COVID-19.

The rearrangement joins TRBV2 to TRBJ1-4; D perhaps matches TRBD1 (6 bases). This CDR3 contains 13 residues. Germline V gene data show CDR1 as SNHLY and CDR2 as FYNNEI. V lost 8 bases and J lost 7, with 14 bases in between. CDR3 sequence reads: CASGRGISEKLFF. The CDR3 DNA follows: TGTGCCAGCGGCAGGGGAATAAGTGAAAAACTGTTTTTT. Together with reference TRBV2 and TRBJ1-4, the CDR3 gives the full variable domain: EPEVTQTPSHQVTQMGQEVILRCVPISNHLYFYWYRQILGQKVEFLVSFYNNEISEKSEIFDDQFSVERPDGSNFTLKIRSTKLEDSAMYFCASGRGISEKLFFGSGTQLSVL.

The chain is built from TRBV6-5 and TRBJ1-2; 7 positions match TRBD1. J lost 11 bases, V lost 8 bases, and 8 bases had no gene match. The CDR3 loop spans 11 amino acids. CDR1 MNHEY and CDR2 SVGAGI come from the germline V gene. The CDR3 sequence: CASVLDRRYTF. DNA for the CDR3: TGTGCCAGCGTCCTGGACAGGCGGTACACCTTC.

This clone was seen a single time. The chain joins TRBV5-1 to TRBJ1-4; D is ambiguous. Looked up from germline, CDR1 is SGHRS and CDR2 is YFSETQ. This CDR3 is 14 amino acids long. V shed 7 bases and J shed 0 bases, with 10 bases lying between them. CDR3 DNA sequence: TGCGCCAGCCGTCTTCAGACAACTAATGAAAAACTGTTTTTT. Amino acids: CASRLQTTNEKLFF.

This chain connects TRBV10-3 to TRBJ2-1; 7 positions agree with TRBD1. The CDR3 is made up of 15 amino acids. V dropped 4 bases and J dropped 4; count of bases not matched to a gene: 7. Germline CDR1 is ENHRY and CDR2 is SYGVKD. CDR3 sequence: CAISVTGFGYNEQFF. Here the CDR3 DNA reads TGTGCCATCAGTGTGACAGGGTTTGGGTACAATGAGCAGTTCTTC.

V usage is TRBV18 and J usage is TRBJ2-2; D is unclear. Germline lookup yields CDR1 KGHSH and CDR2 LQKENI. This CDR3 is built from 16 residues. Trimming cost V 5 bases and J 0 bases, with 13 bases left between them. CDR3 loop: CASSSYSSANTGELFF. Written as DNA, the CDR3 is TGTGCCAGCTCATCATACTCTTCCGCGAACACCGGGGAGCTGTTTTTT.

The rearrangement links TRBV5-1 to TRBJ2-1; D possibly corresponds to TRBD2 (6 bases). V shed 4 bases and J shed 3 bases, with 14 bases lying between them. Germline V lookup: CDR1 SGHRS, CDR2 YFSETQ. The CDR3 covers 15 residues. DNA for the CDR3: TGCGCCAGCAGCCCGTCTAGCGAATTCTACAATGAGCAGTTCTTC. It encodes CASSPSSEFYNEQFF.

This chain joins TRBV5-1 and TRBJ2-7, with 9 bases fitting TRBD1. This CDR3 has 14 residues. With V trimmed by 7 bases and J by 4 bases, 9 bases remained unmatched. CDR1 SGHRS and CDR2 YFSETQ come from the germline V gene. CDR3 residues: CASSAGTGPYEQYF. CDR3 nucleotide sequence: TGCGCCAGCTCGGCCGGGACAGGGCCGTACGAGCAGTACTTC. The variable domain in full, completed from reference TRBV5-1 and TRBJ2-7, reads KAGVTQTPRYLIKTRGQQVTLSCSPISGHRSVSWYQQTPGQGLQFLFEYFSETQRNKGNFPGRFSGRQFSNSRSEMNVSTLELGDSALYLCASSAGTGPYEQYFGPGTRLTVT.

The rearrangement links TRBV24-1 to TRBJ2-5; 9 bases agree with TRBD2. CDR3 length: 16 amino acids. Germline CDR1 KGHDR, CDR2 SFDVKD. The trim removed 1 base at V and 5 bases at J, leaving 7 bases unmatched. The CDR3, as DNA: TGTGCCACCAGTGATTTAAGGGGGACTAGCAGCGAGACCCAGTACTTC. Encoded protein: CATSDLRGTSSETQYF.

Within the sample, this clone is medium-sized (0.01 to 0.1%). The V call is TRBV18, the J call TRBJ1-5; 7 bases are shared with TRBD1. The germline V gene has CDR1 KGHSH and CDR2 LQKENI. This CDR3 comprises 15 residues. Trimming removed 2 bases from V and 5 bases from J; junction bases left unmatched: 6. DNA of the CDR3: TGTGCCAGCTCACCATCAGGGACAGCAGATCAGCCCCAGCATTTT. Translation gives CASSPSGTADQPQHF.

The chain combines TRBV10-3 with TRBJ1-6; 9 nucleotides align to TRBD1. The CDR3 contains 15 residues. CDR1 and CDR2 from the germline V gene are ENHRY and SYGVKD. Trimming took 7 bases from V and 9 from J; bases not matched to a gene: 10. The CDR3 region has the DNA TGTGCCATCACCAGGGACAGGGTAGGAGGTTCACCCCTCCACTTT. It specifies CAITRDRVGGSPLHF.

The CDR3 DNA is TGTGCCAGCAGCTTGGCTCAGGGCAGCAATCAGCCCCAGCATTTT. Protein sequence: CASSLAQGSNQPQHF. The chain joins TRBV7-6 to TRBJ1-5; possibly TRBD1 for D (5 bases). The CDR3 consists of 15 residues. Germline CDR1 reads SGHVS; CDR2 reads FNYEAQ. V lost 3 bases, J lost 1 base, and 10 bases lay in between.

The V gene is TRBV7-9, the J gene TRBJ1-2; D perhaps matches TRBD1 (6 bases). Germline loops: CDR1 SEHNR, CDR2 FQNEAQ (reference sequence). The V end lost 1 base, the J end lost 8 bases, and 14 bases lay between the germline ends. The CDR3 is 14 residues long. CDR3 nucleotide sequence: TGTGCCAGCAGCTTAGAAGTACAGGGTGCGGGCTACACCTTC. This encodes CASSLEVQGAGYTF. Full variable domain (remainder filled in from reference TRBV7-9 and TRBJ1-2): DTGVSQNPRHKITKRGQNVTFRCDPISEHNRLYWYRQTLGQGPEFLTYFQNEAQLEKSRLLSDRFSAERPKGSFSTLEIQRTEQGDSAMYLCASSLEVQGAGYTFGSGTRLTVV.

CDR3 DNA sequence: TGTGCCAGCAGCCCTCGGGGCGGGGGCAGGGAGGAGACCCAGTACTTC. Residues: CASSPRGGGREETQYF. The chain carries TRBV7-9 and TRBJ2-5, with D maybe TRBD2 (7 bases). Per germline, CDR1 SEHNR and CDR2 FQNEAQ (reference sequence). Deletions cut 5 bases from V and 5 bases from J, with 21 bases between. The CDR3 has 16 residues.

V and J are TRBV3-1 (or the pseudogene TRBV3-2) and TRBJ1-1; D is unclear. This CDR3 is built from 15 residues. CDR1 and CDR2 from the germline V gene are LGHDT and YNNKEL (reference sequence). V was pared by 1 base and J by 5 bases, with 14 bases between. The CDR3 loop is CASSQVEVLGTEAFF. CDR3 coding DNA: TGTGCCAGCAGCCAAGTAGAGGTACTGGGTACTGAAGCTTTCTTT.